These 29 T cell receptor beta chains originate from one sample sequenced in a study of CD8+ T cells in alopecia areata. The sequencing template was cDNA reverse transcribed from extracted RNA. Sequencing was performed with immunoSEQ multiplex PCR; in TCRdb, only in-frame clones are kept and a portion is missing. The sample carries tens of thousands of clones, just over 65% recorded once. Treatment of the sample: oral pan-JAK inhibitor, 5-10 mg twice daily. The sample consisted of CD8+ T cells sorted from blood, taken at week 4, from a patient treated with tofacitinib. The receptor source for this set is a human donor with alopecia areata.

V is TRBV29-1 and J is TRBJ2-2; D is uncertain. V was pared by 4 bases and J by 3 bases, with 6 bases between. The CDR3 spans 12 residues. Germline loops: CDR1 SQVTM, CDR2 ANQGSEA. Here the CDR3 reads CSVGTDTGELFF. The CDR3 nucleotides are TGCAGCGTTGGGACGGACACCGGGGAGCTGTTTTTT.

Written as DNA, the CDR3 is TGTGCCAGCAGTGGGGCAGGGAACTATGGCTACACCTTC. The encoded protein is CASSGAGNYGYTF. The genes are TRBV2 and TRBJ1-2; D possibly corresponds to TRBD1 (5 bases). The CDR3 consists of 13 residues. V lost 4 bases and J lost 2, with 8 bases in between. From germline, CDR1 is SNHLY and CDR2 FYNNEI.

This clone was picked up a small number of times. The V and J genes are TRBV30 and TRBJ2-7; TRBD1 might be the D (5 bases). The V gene lost 2 bases and the J gene lost 4 bases, with 9 bases spanning the gap. Per the germline V gene, CDR1 is GTSNPN and CDR2 is SVGIG (reference sequence). The CDR3 spans 12 residues. CDR3 sequence: CAWSLTEYEQYF. In DNA form, the CDR3 reads TGTGCCTGGAGTCTGACAGAGTACGAGCAGTACTTC. Supplemented by reference TRBV30 and TRBJ2-7, the full variable domain reads SQTIHQWPATLVQPVGSPLSLECTVEGTSNPNLYWYRQAAGRGLQLLFYSVGIGQISSEVPQNLSASRPQDRQFILSSKKLLLSDSGFYLCAWSLTEYEQYFGPGTRLTVT.

The V call is TRBV6-5, the J call TRBJ2-7; the D is unclear. Germline lookup yields CDR1 MNHEY and CDR2 SVGAGI. The CDR3 runs 13 residues. V lost 0 bases and J 6 bases, leaving 9 bases between the germline ends. CDR3 loop: CASSYSNLGEQYF. The CDR3 nucleotides are TGTGCCAGCAGTTACTCGAATTTAGGCGAGCAGTACTTC.

The chain employs TRBV29-1 and TRBJ1-2; D is unclear. V dropped 7 bases and J dropped 8 bases, with 14 bases sitting between them. Germline V gene data show CDR1 as SQVTM and CDR2 as ANQGSEA. There are 11 residues in the CDR3. CDR3 sequence reads: CSALSGGGYTF. DNA of the CDR3: TGCAGCGCGCTCTCCGGTGGGGGCTACACCTTC.

The V call is TRBV4-3, the J call TRBJ1-2; D unclear. The CDR3 length is 14 residues. The V gene lost 3 bases and the J gene lost 5 bases, with 13 bases spanning the gap. Germline CDR1 LGHNA, CDR2 YSLEER. The CDR3 region is CASSQYKEAYGYTF. DNA for the CDR3: TGCGCCAGCAGCCAGTACAAGGAGGCTTATGGCTACACCTTC.

The sample holds a few counts of this clone. The gene calls are TRBV2 and TRBJ2-7; D remains unclear. Germline CDR1 and CDR2: SNHLY and FYNNEI. Between the trimmed V and J ends, which lost 8 bases and 2 bases, there was a span of 4 bases. The CDR3 length is 10 residues. The DNA of the CDR3 is TGTGCCAGCGGACCCTACGAGCAGTACTTC. This translates into CASGPYEQYF.

V and J are TRBV9 and TRBJ2-7; 9 bases match TRBD1. The trim removed 0 bases at V and 4 bases at J, leaving 2 bases unmatched. Germline CDR1 and CDR2: SGDLS and YYNGEE. CDR3 length: 14 residues. CDR3 protein: CASSVDDRGYEQYF. CDR3 nucleotides: TGTGCCAGCAGCGTAGATGACAGGGGGTACGAGCAGTACTTC.

The table lists this clone with a count of one. The chain links TRBV29-1 to TRBJ2-3; tentatively, D is TRBD2 (7 bases). The CDR3 length is 14 residues. Germline CDR1 is SQVTM and CDR2 is ANQGSEA. Trimming left V 3 bases short and J 1 base short, with 11 bases between. The chain's CDR3 is CSVEGGQGTDTQYF. The CDR3 DNA reads as TGCAGCGTTGAGGGGGGGCAGGGCACAGATACGCAGTATTTT.

The genes are TRBV4-3 and TRBJ1-1; D is unresolved. Germline V gene data show CDR1 as LGHNA and CDR2 as YSLEER. The CDR3 covers 16 residues. Trimming removed 0 bases at V and 0 bases at J, with 11 bases between. CDR3 nucleotide sequence: TGCGCCAGCAGCCAAGACAGGAGCCAGATGAACACTGAAGCTTTCTTT. It translates to CASSQDRSQMNTEAFF.

The chain recombines TRBV7-2 with TRBJ1-2; possible D gene TRBD1, 5 bases. Germline V gene data show CDR1 as SGHTA and CDR2 as FQGNSA. V was pared by 3 bases and J by 3 bases, with 11 bases between. CDR3 length equals 14 residues. DNA for the CDR3: TGTGCCAGCAGCTTGACTGGGACCGACTATGGCTACACCTTC. Translated: CASSLTGTDYGYTF.

This clone was recorded a few times. This rearrangement joins TRBV7-9 to TRBJ1-1, with D possibly TRBD1 on 5 matching bases. The ends were cut back, 6 bases at V and 2 bases at J, with 10 bases in the middle. This CDR3 is 13 amino acids long. In germline, CDR1 is SEHNR, CDR2 FQNEAQ (reference sequence). CDR3 bases: TGTGCCAGCAGACAGGCCACCAACACTGAAGCTTTCTTT. This gives the protein CASRQATNTEAFF. Complete variable domain (other parts from reference TRBV7-9 and TRBJ1-1): DTGVSQNPRHKITKRGQNVTFRCDPISEHNRLYWYRQTLGQGPEFLTYFQNEAQLEKSRLLSDRFSAERPKGSFSTLEIQRTEQGDSAMYLCASRQATNTEAFFGQGTRLTVV.

The gene calls are TRBV29-1 and TRBJ2-3; D unclear. The CDR3 covers 15 residues. The germline V and J ends were trimmed by 7 bases and 3 bases, with 20 bases remaining between them. Germline values: CDR1 SQVTM, CDR2 ANQGSEA. This CDR3 reads CSAPNPAERTDTQYF. The DNA for the CDR3 is TGCAGCGCCCCCAATCCGGCGGAGAGAACAGATACGCAGTATTTT.

The rearrangement joins TRBV7-6 to TRBJ2-7; no firm D call. The V gene's germline CDR1 is SGHVS and CDR2 FNYEAQ. CDR3 length: 13 residues. V lost 2 bases to trimming and J lost 2 bases, with 7 bases between them. The CDR3 loop is CASSLTDTYEQYF. The DNA of the CDR3 is TGTGCCAGCAGCTTAACAGATACCTACGAGCAGTACTTC.

The rearrangement joins TRBV30 to TRBJ2-7; TRBD1 aligns across 8 bases. After removal of 3 bases from V and 2 bases from J, the junction contained 3 bases not matched to a gene. This CDR3 has 13 residues. Germline V gene data show CDR1 as GTSNPN and CDR2 as SVGIG (reference sequence). The CDR3 loop reads CAWSSTGAYEQYF. The DNA of the CDR3 is TGTGCCTGGAGCTCGACAGGGGCCTACGAGCAGTACTTC.

Notes on this clone: Germline is not matched at one junction end, which may reflect a read error. The chain is built from TRBV30 and TRBJ2-1; D unclear. The CDR3 loop spans 13 amino acids. CDR1 and CDR2 (germline): GTSNPN, SVGIG (reference sequence). CDR3 sequence reads: CAWSVATYNEQFF. In DNA form, the CDR3 reads TGTGCCTGGAGTGTGGCCACCTATAATGAGCAGTTCTTC.

The table lists this clone with a few counts. V and J are TRBV11-2 and TRBJ2-3; 7 nucleotides match TRBD2. Per the germline V gene, CDR1 is SGHAT and CDR2 is FQNNGV. The CDR3 totals 14 residues. The trim removed 7 bases at V and 4 bases at J, leaving 8 bases unmatched. The CDR3 reads CASNYGGGADTQYF. The CDR3 DNA reads TGTGCCAGCAACTACGGCGGGGGTGCAGATACGCAGTATTTT.

The chain has TRBV25-1 and TRBJ2-7; maybe TRBD1 (5 bases). CDR1 MGHDK and CDR2 SYGVNS come from the germline V gene. Trimming left V 3 bases short and J 4 bases short, with 10 bases between. This CDR3 has 13 amino acids. The CDR3 DNA sequence: TGTGCCAGCAGTGACCGAAGGGGATACGAGCAGTACTTC. Protein product: CASSDRRGYEQYF.

The chain combines TRBV13 with TRBJ2-3; a weak D match, TRBD2 (6 bases). Germline V gene sequence: CDR1 PRHDT, CDR2 FYEKMQ (reference sequence). V lost 2 bases to trimming and J lost 2 bases, with 11 bases between them. There are 15 residues in the CDR3. CDR3 bases: TGTGCCAGCAGCTTAAGCGGGTCCTACACAGATACGCAGTATTTT. Protein sequence: CASSLSGSYTDTQYF.

The chain has TRBV5-6 and TRBJ2-7; 7 bases align to TRBD1. This CDR3 is built from 13 residues. Trimming cost V 5 bases and J 5 bases; bases outside gene matches: 7. Germline CDR1 reads SGHDT; CDR2 reads YYEEEE. CDR3: CASRKTGWDEQYF. The CDR3 DNA is TGTGCCAGCAGGAAGACAGGGTGGGACGAGCAGTACTTC.

The gene calls are TRBV5-1 and TRBJ1-2; TRBD1 agrees at 9 bases. This CDR3 comprises 13 residues. Unmatched junction bases numbered 6, after V lost 4 bases and J lost 8 bases. The germline gives CDR1 SGHRS, CDR2 YFSETQ. This CDR3 reads CASSEGQGKGYTF. The CDR3 DNA is TGCGCCAGCAGCGAGGGACAGGGAAAAGGCTACACCTTC.

The rearrangement joins TRBV7-2 to TRBJ1-5, with unresolved D. The CDR3 totals 14 residues. V lost 1 base and J 4 bases, leaving 8 bases between the germline ends. CDR1 SGHTA and CDR2 FQGNSA come from the germline V gene. Here the CDR3 DNA reads TGTGCCAGCAGCTTAGTGTTGCGGAATCAGCCCCAGCATTTT. Residues: CASSLVLRNQPQHF.

The chain carries TRBV4-3 and TRBJ2-7, with a weak D call TRBD1 (6 bases). Between the trimmed V and J ends, which lost 1 base and 3 bases, there was a span of 16 bases. CDR1 is LGHNA and CDR2 is YSLEER in the germline V gene. The CDR3 has 16 amino acids. CDR3 region: CASSQVRTGSVYEQYF. Here the CDR3 DNA reads TGCGCCAGCAGCCAAGTGAGAACAGGGTCGGTCTACGAGCAGTACTTC.

The genes are TRBV11-2 and TRBJ2-1, with 10 bases aligning to TRBD2. The germline gives CDR1 SGHAT, CDR2 FQNNGV. The CDR3 runs 17 residues. With 6 bases clipped from V and 2 bases from J, the junction kept 10 bases outside the gene matches. CDR3 DNA: TGTGCCAGCAGTTCCCTAGCGGGGGCGGGGACCTACAATGAGCAGTTCTTC. This encodes CASSSLAGAGTYNEQFF.

This clone was recorded a few times. The chain carries TRBV6-6 and TRBJ1-5, with 8 positions matching TRBD1. Germline trimming cut 5 bases from V and 6 bases from J; bases unmatched to any gene: 6. The CDR3 length is 14 residues. Germline V gives CDR1 MNHNY, CDR2 SVGAGI (reference sequence). Written as DNA, the CDR3 is TGTGCCAGCAGTAGAGGGACAGGTCCTCAGCCCCAGCATTTT. Its protein product is CASSRGTGPQPQHF.

This chain uses TRBV30 with TRBJ2-3, with D possibly matching TRBD2 (6 bases). V lost 3 bases, J lost 2 bases, and 15 bases lay in between. From germline, CDR1 is GTSNPN and CDR2 SVGIG (reference sequence). This CDR3 comprises 15 residues. The CDR3 loop reads CAWSLLGGYTDTQYF. The CDR3 DNA sequence: TGTGCCTGGAGCCTCCTCGGAGGGTACACAGATACGCAGTATTTT.

V gene TRBV29-1 combines with J gene TRBJ1-2, with D unclear. Trimming took 6 bases from V and 7 from J, leaving 15 bases between them. CDR1 and CDR2 from the germline V gene are SQVTM and ANQGSEA. This CDR3 spans 12 amino acids. The CDR3 nucleotides are TGCAGCGTCGTCCGAACAGACGGTGGCTACACCTTC. This codes for CSVVRTDGGYTF.

This CDR3 reads CASLLQGSMYTDTQYF. The CDR3, as DNA: TGTGCCAGCCTACTACAGGGCTCGATGTATACAGATACGCAGTATTTT. The chain is built from TRBV7-8 and TRBJ2-3; TRBD1 might be the D (6 bases). The CDR3 sequence is 16 residues long. The ends were cut back, 8 bases at V and 3 bases at J, with 21 bases in the middle. Germline V gene lookup returns CDR1 SGHVS and CDR2 FQNEAQ.

The chain is built from TRBV30 and TRBJ2-7; 10 positions match TRBD1. Germline V CDR1 and CDR2: GTSNPN, SVGIG (reference sequence). The CDR3 has 14 amino acids. Trimming cost V 2 bases and J 2 bases; bases outside gene matches: 3. The CDR3 is CAWSQGQGTYEQYF. CDR3 coding DNA: TGTGCCTGGAGTCAGGGACAGGGGACCTACGAGCAGTACTTC.